One T cell receptor (beta chain) is described in this entry. No antigen is known for it. This specimen comes from a study of OX40 agonist ivuxolimab in advanced cancers. Points from the study as a whole: By week 6 at 0.1 to 3.0 mg/kg, blood CD4+ and CD8+ T cells had expanded clonally.

TCRdb's table, derived via immunoSEQ multiplex PCR, lists solely in-frame clones and lacks some. The sample yields around 60,000 clones, 82% seen once. This CDR3 region has 14 residues. V dropped 0 bases and J dropped 8; count of bases not matched to a gene: 6. Germline CDR1 is LGHNA and CDR2 is YSLEER. The V call is TRBV4-3, the J call TRBJ1-1; the match to TRBD1 covers 7 bases. Source: CD4+ or CD8+ T cells sorted from blood, taken in a trial of the OX40 agonist ivuxolimab. This receptor was taken from an adult with an advanced solid tumor such as melanoma, head and neck, liver or kidney cancer. CDR3 sequence reads: CASSQDHRGTEAFF. For the CDR3, the DNA is TGCGCCAGCAGCCAAGATCACAGGGGCACGGAAGCTTTCTTT.